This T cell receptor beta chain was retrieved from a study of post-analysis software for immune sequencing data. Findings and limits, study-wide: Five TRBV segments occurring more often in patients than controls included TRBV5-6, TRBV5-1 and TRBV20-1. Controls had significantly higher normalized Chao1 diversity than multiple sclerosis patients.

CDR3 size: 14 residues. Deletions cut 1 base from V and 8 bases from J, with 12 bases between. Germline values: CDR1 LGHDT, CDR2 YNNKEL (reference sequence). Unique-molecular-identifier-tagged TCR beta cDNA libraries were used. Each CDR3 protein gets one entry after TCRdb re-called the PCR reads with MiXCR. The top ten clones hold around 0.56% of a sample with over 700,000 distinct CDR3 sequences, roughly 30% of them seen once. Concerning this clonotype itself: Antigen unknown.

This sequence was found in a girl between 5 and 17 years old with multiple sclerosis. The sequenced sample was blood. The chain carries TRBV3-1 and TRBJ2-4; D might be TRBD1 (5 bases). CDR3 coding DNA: TGTGCCAGCAGCCAAGGATCAGGGATGGACATTCAGTACTTC. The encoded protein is CASSQGSGMDIQYF.